One sample yielded the 19 T cell receptor beta chains listed below, sequenced in a study of shared clonotypes between healthy human individuals. The method was immunoSEQ multiplex PCR; TCRdb's version includes in-frame clones alone and lacks a portion of them. The sample holds about 1 million clones; about 75% are singletons and the top ten take approximately 1.3%. Specimen: memory CD4+ T cells sorted from blood. Subset specified: CD45RA-negative fraction. Source of these receptors: a man between 18 and 35 years old in good health.

The gene calls are TRBV6-1 and TRBJ2-7; D gene ambiguous. The length of the CDR3 is 13 residues. Trimming cost V 1 base and J 4 bases, with 8 bases left between them. Germline lookup yields CDR1 MNHNS and CDR2 SASEGT. The DNA for the CDR3 is TGTGCCAGCAGTGAAGGCCAAACGTACGAGCAGTACTTC. Translating gives CASSEGQTYEQYF.

Comment on this clone: Relative to the germline gene, one junction end is altered; a read error may explain this. The V and J genes are TRBV5-6 and TRBJ2-5; tentative D call: TRBD1 (7 bases). CDR1 is SGHDT, CDR2 YYEEEE, per germline. CDR3 length: 13 amino acids. The CDR3 DNA follows: TGTGCCAGCAGCTTGGCCGCGGAGGGGGCAGGGAACTTC. This encodes CASSLAAEGAGNF.

The chain recombines TRBV6-5 with TRBJ2-4, with 11 bases aligning to TRBD1. This CDR3 is 14 amino acids long. The trim removed 4 bases at V and 6 bases at J, leaving 2 bases unmatched. Germline V gene data show CDR1 as MNHEY and CDR2 as SVGAGI. CDR3 sequence: CASSSGTGGNIQYF. The CDR3 nucleotides read TGTGCCAGCAGTTCTGGGACAGGGGGAAACATTCAGTACTTC.

J is TRBJ2-7 and V is TRBV19; TRBD1 matches at 9 bases. Germline V gene lookup returns CDR1 LNHDA and CDR2 SQIVND (reference sequence). The ends lost 4 bases at V and 9 bases at J; junction bases unmatched: 10. The CDR3 totals 14 residues. This chain's CDR3 is CASSTPGQGIMQYF. For the CDR3, the DNA is TGTGCCAGTAGTACCCCCGGACAGGGGATCATGCAGTACTTC.

V and J are TRBV29-1 and TRBJ2-6, with D perhaps being TRBD1 or TRBD2 (5 bases each). The CDR3 extends over 14 amino acids. Germline V gives CDR1 SQVTM, CDR2 ANQGSEA. V was cut by 7 bases and J by 0 bases, with 10 bases left in between. CDR3 coding DNA: TGCAGCGCCAGGGACGGCTCTGGGGCCAACGTCCTGACTTTC. Amino acid sequence: CSARDGSGANVLTF.

J is TRBJ2-2 and V is TRBV4-3; the D is unclear. V lost 0 bases, J lost 6 bases, and 14 bases lay in between. The CDR3 spans 16 residues. CDR1 is LGHNA and CDR2 is YSLEER in the germline V gene. Here the CDR3 DNA reads TGCGCCAGCAGCCAAGATAGCTTGGGATTGTCCGGGGAGCTGTTTTTT. It codes for CASSQDSLGLSGELFF.

A word on this clone: Other nucleotide sequences in the sample specify the same CDR3. The V call is TRBV6-5, the J call TRBJ2-3, with D tentatively TRBD1 (6 bases). CDR1 is MNHEY, CDR2 SVGAGI, per germline. This CDR3 contains 15 residues. V gave up 3 bases and J gave up 4 bases, with 14 bases separating them. CDR3 in amino acids: CASSYRQGLADTQYF. In DNA form, the CDR3 reads TGTGCCAGCAGTTATAGGCAGGGGCTCGCAGATACGCAGTATTTT.

In its sample, this clone was seen once. The chain is built from TRBV11-2 and TRBJ2-7, with D perhaps TRBD2 (5 bases). V was trimmed by 5 bases and J by 6 bases, leaving 8 bases between them. The CDR3 extends over 11 amino acids. The germline CDR1 and CDR2 sequences are SGHAT and FQNNGV. The CDR3 sequence: CASSGEREQYF. The CDR3 nucleotides are TGTGCCAGCAGCGGGGAGCGCGAGCAGTACTTC.

In DNA form, the CDR3 reads TGTGCCTGGGGGACAGGGGCTTCTCCTACGCAGTATTTT. Translated: CAWGTGASPTQYF. V and J are TRBV30 and TRBJ2-3, with 10 bases identical to TRBD1. Per the germline V gene, CDR1 is GTSNPN and CDR2 is SVGIG (reference sequence). CDR3 length equals 13 residues. V lost 5 bases, J lost 8 bases, and 7 bases stayed unmatched.

The rearrangement uses TRBV28 and TRBJ2-5; tentative D call: TRBD1 (5 bases). Germline assignment: CDR1 MDHEN and CDR2 SYDVKM. Trimming took off 8 bases at V and 1 base at J, with 11 bases between the two ends. This CDR3 spans 13 amino acids. The CDR3 sequence is CASGRQFQETQYF. In nucleotides, the CDR3 is TGTGCCAGCGGGCGACAGTTCCAAGAGACCCAGTACTTC.

Concerning this clone itself: The same CDR3 also results from other DNA sequences found in this sample. The chain carries TRBV10-3 and TRBJ2-7; weak D call: TRBD2 (6 bases). Germline CDR1 reads ENHRY; CDR2 reads SYGVKD. The CDR3 consists of 13 residues. V lost 3 bases and J 2 bases, leaving 8 bases between the germline ends. CDR3 nucleotides: TGTGCCATCAGTGAAGCGGGCGCCTACGAGCAGTACTTC. Its protein is CAISEAGAYEQYF.

The gene calls are TRBV11-1 and TRBJ2-5; D may be TRBD1 (5 bases). V lost 1 base and J lost 4, with 13 bases in between. Looked up from germline, CDR1 is SGHAT and CDR2 is FQDESV (reference sequence). This CDR3 region has 15 residues. The CDR3 DNA sequence: TGTGCCAGCAGCTTAGGGTCCAAAAGGGGAGAGACCCAGTACTTC. Protein product: CASSLGSKRGETQYF. Full variable domain (rest looked up from reference TRBV11-1 and TRBJ2-5): EAEVAQSPRYKITEKSQAVAFWCDPISGHATLYWYRQILGQGPELLVQFQDESVVDDSQLPKDRFSAERLKGVDSTLKIQPAELGDSAMYLCASSLGSKRGETQYFGPGTRLLVL.

This clone was counted at least ten times. The J gene is TRBJ2-2, the V gene TRBV4-3; no reliable D call. The CDR3 is 15 amino acids. Germline CDR1 and CDR2: LGHNA and YSLEER. The V end lost 1 base, the J end lost 4 bases, and 10 bases lay between the germline ends. The CDR3 nucleotides read TGCGCCAGCAGCCAAGGGATAGGGCTCACCGGGGAGCTGTTTTTT. Translating gives CASSQGIGLTGELFF.

This clone was counted at least ten times. The chain has TRBV29-1 and TRBJ2-2, with TRBD1 as a possible D gene (6 bases). In germline, CDR1 is SQVTM, CDR2 ANQGSEA. The CDR3 contains 14 residues. Trimming removed 4 bases at V and 1 base at J, with 10 bases between. As DNA, the CDR3 is TGCAGCGTTGGAGGGGGAAAGAACACCGGGGAGCTGTTTTTT. Translating gives CSVGGGKNTGELFF.

On this clone itself: The junction differs from germline at one of its ends, possibly a read error. This chain connects TRBV11-2 to TRBJ2-7; TRBD1 matches 7 bases. Germline CDR1 is SGHAT and CDR2 is FQNNGV. The CDR3 totals 11 residues. The CDR3 region is CASSAGTVPLF. The DNA for the CDR3 is TGTGCCAGCAGCGCCGGGACAGTACCTTTGTTC. Filled out from reference TRBV11-2 and TRBJ2-7, the complete variable domain reads EAGVAQSPRYKIIEKRQSVAFWCNPISGHATLYWYQQILGQGPKLLIQFQNNGVVDDSQLPKDRFSAERLKGVDSTLKIQPAKLEDSAVYLCASSAGTVPLFGPGTRLTVT.

CDR3 sequence: CASSESPGGKNQPQHF. The CDR3 region has the DNA TGTGCCAGCAGTGAATCTCCAGGGGGCAAGAATCAGCCCCAGCATTTT. The chain recombines TRBV25-1 with TRBJ1-5; the match to TRBD1 covers 8 bases. Trimming cost V 1 base and J 4 bases; bases outside gene matches: 6. Germline values: CDR1 MGHDK, CDR2 SYGVNS. This CDR3 has 16 residues.

About this clone: Other DNA sequences of this sample code for an identical CDR3. V is TRBV30 and J is TRBJ1-3; D gene ambiguous. Trimming left V 1 base short and J 2 bases short, with 6 bases between. CDR1 and CDR2 from the germline V gene are GTSNPN and SVGIG (reference sequence). The CDR3 is 13 residues long. The CDR3: CAWSALPGNTIYF. CDR3 coding DNA: TGTGCCTGGAGTGCCCTTCCTGGAAACACCATATATTTT.

In regard to this clone: The sample carries other DNA sequences with the same CDR3. The chain couples TRBV27 to TRBJ1-6; no definite D call. CDR3 length equals 12 residues. Trimming cost V 3 bases and J 4 bases, with 1 base left between them. Germline CDR1 and CDR2: MNHEY and SMNVEV (reference sequence). CDR3 in amino acids: CASSLYNSPLHF. DNA of the CDR3: TGTGCCAGCAGTTTGTATAATTCACCCCTCCACTTT.

This clone came up a few times. The V call is TRBV4-1, the J call TRBJ1-4, with 10 positions matching TRBD1. Losses at the gene ends were 4 bases for V and 0 bases for J; bases not matched to a gene: 8. Germline V lookup: CDR1 MGHRA, CDR2 YSYEKL. This CDR3 has 18 residues. The CDR3 here is CASSPPRDRGATNEKLFF. DNA for the CDR3: TGCGCCAGCAGCCCCCCCCGGGACAGGGGTGCAACTAATGAAAAACTGTTTTTT.